The 15 T cell receptor beta chains below were found in one sample sequenced in a study of blood T cell repertoires in COVID-19. TCRdb's copy holds only in-frame clones and misses some; the assay was immunoSEQ multiplex PCR. The sample records approximately 190,000 clones, approximately 82% being singletons. Sequencing was performed on peripheral blood. Receptor source: a human donor with acute or convalescent COVID-19. The donor label of this sample is uncertain.

This rearrangement joins TRBV7-2 to TRBJ1-5, with 8 nucleotides matching TRBD1. Germline CDR1 is SGHTA and CDR2 is FQGNSA. The CDR3 extends over 16 amino acids. Trimming cost V 2 bases and J 6 bases; bases outside gene matches: 9. This CDR3 reads CASSLLTGARSQPQHF. Written as DNA, the CDR3 is TGTGCCAGCAGCTTATTGACAGGGGCTCGGAGTCAGCCCCAGCATTTT.

The genes are TRBV24-1 and TRBJ2-2, with 9 bases matching TRBD1. The CDR3 sequence is 16 residues long. CDR1 is KGHDR and CDR2 is SFDVKD in the germline V gene. Trimming cost V 6 bases and J 1 base; bases outside gene matches: 5. The CDR3 DNA reads as TGTGCCACCAGTCAAACGGGACAGGGGAACACCGGGGAGCTGTTTTTT. Protein: CATSQTGQGNTGELFF.

This clone was counted only a few times. The chain recombines TRBV12-5 with TRBJ1-5, with TRBD1 matching over 8 bases. The CDR3 consists of 14 residues. Losses at the gene ends were 5 bases for V and 5 bases for J; bases not matched to a gene: 5. Germline V lookup: CDR1 LGHNT, CDR2 FRNRAP. The CDR3 here is CASGPDRDHQPQHF. The CDR3, as DNA: TGTGCTAGTGGTCCGGACAGGGACCATCAGCCCCAGCATTTT.

This sequence joins TRBV7-8 and TRBJ2-1, with TRBD2 matching 8 bases. The J segment lost 12 bases and the V segment lost 0 bases, leaving 7 bases of the junction unmatched. CDR1 and CDR2 from the germline V gene are SGHVS and FQNEAQ. The CDR3 length is 14 residues. The CDR3 reads CASSLAAREAGQFF. The CDR3 nucleotides are TGTGCCAGCAGCTTAGCTGCGCGGGAGGCCGGGCAGTTCTTC.

The chain uses TRBV30 and TRBJ1-3, with D hard to call. Looked up from germline, CDR1 is GTSNPN and CDR2 is SVGIG (reference sequence). Trimming shortened V by 0 bases and J by 0 bases, and 9 bases separated the two germline ends. This CDR3 has 15 amino acids. CDR3 residues: CAWSVLVSSGNTIYF. CDR3 nucleotide sequence: TGTGCCTGGAGTGTACTGGTGTCCTCTGGAAACACCATATATTTT. The entire variable domain, with the rest obtained from reference TRBV30 and TRBJ1-3, is as follows: SQTIHQWPATLVQPVGSPLSLECTVEGTSNPNLYWYRQAAGRGLQLLFYSVGIGQISSEVPQNLSASRPQDRQFILSSKKLLLSDSGFYLCAWSVLVSSGNTIYFGEGSWLTVV.

The chain has TRBV30 and TRBJ2-3; D gene ambiguous. The CDR3 spans 13 residues. Trimming pared 0 bases from V and 5 bases from J, leaving 9 bases between. Germline assignment: CDR1 GTSNPN and CDR2 SVGIG (reference sequence). The CDR3: CAWSVKSQDTQYF. CDR3 DNA: TGTGCCTGGAGTGTAAAGAGTCAAGATACGCAGTATTTT.

The chain is built from TRBV7-8 and TRBJ1-3; TRBD1 might be the D (6 bases). The length of the CDR3 is 14 residues. Trimming left V 10 bases short and J 2 bases short, with 15 bases between. The germline V gene encodes CDR1 SGHVS and CDR2 FQNEAQ. The CDR3 sequence: CATSRRGTGNTIYF. CDR3 bases: TGTGCCACTTCTCGTAGGGGGACTGGAAACACCATATATTTT.

This rearrangement joins TRBV11-2 to TRBJ2-4; TRBD1 agrees at 7 bases. J was trimmed by 8 bases and V by 1 base; bases with no gene match: 5. Per the germline V gene, CDR1 is SGHAT and CDR2 is FQNNGV. The CDR3 is made up of 14 amino acids. CDR3 loop: CASSLVEGADIQYF. The CDR3 region has the DNA TGTGCCAGCAGCTTAGTCGAGGGGGCGGACATTCAGTACTTC.

V gene TRBV7-8 combines with J gene TRBJ2-7; D is possibly TRBD1 (5 bases). Between the trimmed V and J ends, which lost 3 bases and 1 base, there was a span of 13 bases. The CDR3 contains 15 residues. Germline CDR1 and CDR2: SGHVS and FQNEAQ. CDR3 nucleotide sequence: TGTGCCAGCAGCTTTCAAAGGGGCGCGTCCTACGAGCAGTACTTC. As protein: CASSFQRGASYEQYF.

The chain employs TRBV7-3 and TRBJ1-1; 9 bases match TRBD1. The trim removed 2 bases at V and 3 bases at J, leaving 16 bases unmatched. The germline gives CDR1 SGHTA, CDR2 FQGTGA. CDR3 length: 19 residues. The CDR3: CASSLYPPWTGVQDTEAFF. The CDR3 DNA sequence: TGTGCCAGCAGCTTATACCCCCCTTGGACAGGGGTTCAGGACACTGAAGCTTTCTTT.

The chain uses TRBV19 and TRBJ1-2; 8 bases are a match to TRBD1. Germline trimming cut 5 bases from V and 1 base from J; bases unmatched to any gene: 12. CDR1 and CDR2 (germline): LNHDA, SQIVND (reference sequence). The CDR3 runs to 17 residues. In nucleotides, the CDR3 is TGTGCCAGTAGTCTCGGACAGGGAATAGGTCGTAACTATGGCTACACCTTC. Translating it yields CASSLGQGIGRNYGYTF.

The V gene is TRBV7-9, the J gene TRBJ2-7, with TRBD1 matching over 9 bases. The CDR3 totals 15 residues. In germline, CDR1 is SEHNR, CDR2 FQNEAQ (reference sequence). With 5 bases clipped from V and 6 bases from J, the junction kept 11 bases outside the gene matches. In DNA form, the CDR3 reads TGTGCCAGCAGCCAGATTACGGGACAGGGAGGCGAGCAGTACTTC. This encodes CASSQITGQGGEQYF. The full variable domain, its missing parts supplied by reference TRBV7-9 and TRBJ2-7, is DTGVSQNPRHKITKRGQNVTFRCDPISEHNRLYWYRQTLGQGPEFLTYFQNEAQLEKSRLLSDRFSAERPKGSFSTLEIQRTEQGDSAMYLCASSQITGQGGEQYFGPGTRLTVT.

V gene TRBV7-3 combines with J gene TRBJ2-2; TRBD2 agrees at 7 bases. V lost 1 base and J lost 9; bases outside the gene matches: 8. CDR3 size: 15 residues. Germline CDR1 and CDR2: SGHTA and FQGTGA. The CDR3 bases are TGTGCCAGCAGCTTAAGTGGAACTAGCGAGTGGGAGCTGTTTTTT. It specifies CASSLSGTSEWELFF.

Only one count was recorded for this clone. The CDR3 loop reads CASSPGTSGSIYEQYF. Here the CDR3 DNA reads TGTGCCAGCAGCCCAGGGACTAGCGGGAGTATCTACGAGCAGTACTTC. The chain links TRBV7-2 to TRBJ2-7, with TRBD2 matching 14 bases. This CDR3 has 16 amino acids. V trimming: 5 bases; J trimming: 3 bases; junction bases outside the gene matches: 6. Per the germline V gene, CDR1 is SGHTA and CDR2 is FQGNSA. Full variable domain (rest looked up from reference TRBV7-2 and TRBJ2-7): GAGVSQSPSNKVTEKGKDVELRCDPISGHTALYWYRQSLGQGLEFLIYFQGNSAPDKSGLPSDRFSAERTGGSVSTLTIQRTQQEDSAVYLCASSPGTSGSIYEQYFGPGTRLTVT.

This chain links TRBV6-5 with TRBJ1-2, with 10 nucleotides matching TRBD1. V shed 6 bases, J shed 3 bases, and the junction held 7 bases outside the gene matches. Germline V gene data show CDR1 as MNHEY and CDR2 as SVGAGI. CDR3 size: 15 residues. Here the CDR3 reads CASSATGGAYYGYTF. The CDR3 coding sequence is TGTGCCAGCAGCGCGACAGGGGGCGCCTACTATGGCTACACCTTC.